The next 15 T cell receptor beta chains were all read from a single sample in a study of T cell changes during pregnancy in multiple sclerosis. Profiled with immunoSEQ multiplex PCR; TCRdb holds only in-frame clones, not every one. In the table there are fewer than 60,000 clones, approximately 90% of which are singletons. The sample here was CD4+ T cells from peripheral blood mononuclear cells, taken after pregnancy. The receptors shown here come from a female donor with multiple sclerosis, enrolled in a pregnancy study.

The genes are TRBV5-1 and TRBJ2-5; the D gene is possibly TRBD2 (6 bases). The V gene lost 4 bases and the J gene lost 5 bases, with 21 bases spanning the gap. CDR1 and CDR2 (germline): SGHRS, YFSETQ. The CDR3 length is 16 residues. The DNA of the CDR3 is TGCGCCAGCAGCCGCCTCGGGGGAGACCTCGGGGAGACCCAGTACTTC. Translating gives CASSRLGGDLGETQYF.

The genes are TRBV7-7 and TRBJ1-2; 12 nucleotides agree with TRBD1. Per the germline V gene, CDR1 is SSHAT and CDR2 is FNYEAQ (reference sequence). With 5 bases clipped from V and 6 bases from J, the junction kept 7 bases outside the gene matches. The CDR3 covers 15 residues. The CDR3 DNA reads as TGTGCCAGCAGCCCCCTCGGGACAGGGGGCGATGGCTACACCTTC. This translates into CASSPLGTGGDGYTF.

The V gene is TRBV19, the J gene TRBJ2-1; possible D gene TRBD2, 6 bases. Trimming left V 5 bases short and J 12 bases short, with 14 bases between. CDR1 and CDR2 (germline): LNHDA, SQIVND (reference sequence). The CDR3 consists of 12 residues. CDR3 loop: CASSGLMVGQFF. CDR3 coding DNA: TGTGCCAGTAGTGGACTAATGGTGGGGCAGTTCTTC.

The chain is built from TRBV7-9 and TRBJ2-5; D ambiguous. Germline V gives CDR1 SEHNR, CDR2 FQNEAQ (reference sequence). V lost 2 bases and J 4 bases, leaving 11 bases between the germline ends. CDR3 length: 14 residues. The CDR3 protein is CASSLSSGVETQYF. CDR3 DNA: TGTGCCAGCAGCTTAAGCAGTGGAGTAGAGACCCAGTACTTC. Supplemented by reference TRBV7-9 and TRBJ2-5, the full variable domain reads DTGVSQNPRHKITKRGQNVTFRCDPISEHNRLYWYRQTLGQGPEFLTYFQNEAQLEKSRLLSDRFSAERPKGSFSTLEIQRTEQGDSAMYLCASSLSSGVETQYFGPGTRLLVL.

The V gene is TRBV5-1, the J gene TRBJ1-5; D ambiguous. Germline CDR1 reads SGHRS; CDR2 reads YFSETQ. V was clipped by 0 bases and J by 0 bases, with 10 bases between them. The CDR3 totals 16 residues. In nucleotides, the CDR3 is TGCGCCAGCAGCTTGGGGTCCGGTGATAGCAATCAGCCCCAGCATTTT. Protein: CASSLGSGDSNQPQHF.

CDR3 bases: TGTGCCAGCTCCGCGCCGGGCAGGGGACACTCCTACGAGCAGTACTTC. This encodes CASSAPGRGHSYEQYF. The rearrangement joins TRBV5-4 to TRBJ2-7; possible D gene TRBD1, 6 bases. Trimming shortened V by 7 bases and J by 0 bases, and 20 bases separated the two germline ends. The V gene's germline CDR1 is SGHNT and CDR2 YYREEE (reference sequence). The CDR3 has 16 amino acids.

The chain uses TRBV5-6 and TRBJ2-5; perhaps TRBD1 as D (6 bases). This CDR3 region has 13 residues. CDR1 and CDR2 from the germline V gene are SGHDT and YYEEEE. Trimming pared 5 bases from V and 5 bases from J, leaving 13 bases between. The CDR3, as DNA: TGTGCCAGCAGATCGACCACAGGGGAGACCCAGTACTTC. This codes for CASRSTTGETQYF.

In its sample, this clone was seen once. The chain couples TRBV5-4 to TRBJ1-1; 10 bases are shared with TRBD1. Germline-derived CDR1 and CDR2 are SGHNT and YYREEE (reference sequence). Trimming cost V 5 bases and J 5 bases; bases outside gene matches: 9. CDR3 length: 15 amino acids. The CDR3 loop is CASSPRTGGGTEAFF. The CDR3 DNA sequence: TGTGCCAGCAGTCCCAGGACAGGGGGTGGGACTGAAGCTTTCTTT.

The chain employs TRBV10-3 and TRBJ2-3; 9 positions agree with TRBD2. Germline lookup yields CDR1 ENHRY and CDR2 SYGVKD. This CDR3 contains 18 residues. V trimming: 0 bases; J trimming: 2 bases; junction bases outside the gene matches: 9. Written as DNA, the CDR3 is TGTGCCATCAGTGAGTCTGGGGTAGCGGGAGCTAACACAGATACGCAGTATTTT. Its protein is CAISESGVAGANTDTQYF.

V is TRBV29-1 and J is TRBJ2-7; D might be TRBD2 (6 bases). Trimming left V 1 base short and J 3 bases short, with 7 bases between. The CDR3 spans 12 residues. Per germline, CDR1 SQVTM and CDR2 ANQGSEA. CDR3 nucleotides: TGCAGCGTTGAAGGGGGAGGCTACGAGCAGTACTTC. This encodes CSVEGGGYEQYF.

This clone was counted only a few times. This chain joins TRBV11-2 and TRBJ1-1, with a possible D match to TRBD1 (5 bases). The CDR3 totals 13 residues. V lost 3 bases and J 3 bases, leaving 8 bases between the germline ends. CDR1 and CDR2 from the germline V gene are SGHAT and FQNNGV. CDR3 bases: TGTGCCAGCAGCTTGGGACTCCACACTGAAGCTTTCTTT. This encodes CASSLGLHTEAFF. Complete variable domain (other parts from reference TRBV11-2 and TRBJ1-1): EAGVAQSPRYKIIEKRQSVAFWCNPISGHATLYWYQQILGQGPKLLIQFQNNGVVDDSQLPKDRFSAERLKGVDSTLKIQPAKLEDSAVYLCASSLGLHTEAFFGQGTRLTVV.

The J gene is TRBJ2-2, the V gene TRBV6-6; TRBD1 is a possible D gene (6 bases). Trimming removed 0 bases at V and 6 bases at J, with 8 bases between. Germline V gives CDR1 MNHNY, CDR2 SVGAGI (reference sequence). This CDR3 has 14 residues. CDR3 DNA: TGTGCCAGCAGTTACTCGGACAGCGCCGGGGAGCTGTTTTTT. It encodes CASSYSDSAGELFF.

This chain uses TRBV29-1 with TRBJ2-4; no firm D call. The germline V and J ends were trimmed by 1 base and 7 bases, with 8 bases remaining between them. Germline values: CDR1 SQVTM, CDR2 ANQGSEA. This CDR3 comprises 12 residues. The CDR3: CSVEALPNIQYF. In nucleotides, the CDR3 is TGCAGCGTTGAAGCTCTTCCCAACATTCAGTACTTC.

The chain couples TRBV14 to TRBJ2-5; D unclear. Germline values: CDR1 SGHDN, CDR2 FVKESK. Trimming took off 3 bases at V and 5 bases at J, with 13 bases between the two ends. The CDR3 contains 14 residues. CDR3 DNA: TGTGCCAGCAGCCACGCCAGGTACCGGGAGACCCAGTACTTC. It yields the protein CASSHARYRETQYF.

The rearrangement joins TRBV6-1 to TRBJ1-4; tentatively, D is TRBD1 (5 bases). Germline V lookup: CDR1 MNHNS, CDR2 SASEGT. The CDR3 length is 16 residues. V lost 3 bases, J lost 0 bases, and 11 bases lay in between. CDR3 nucleotide sequence: TGTGCCAGCAGTGACGGACAAGAAACAACTAATGAAAAACTGTTTTTT. It specifies CASSDGQETTNEKLFF.